These 24 T cell receptor beta chains share one sample of origin, sequenced in a study of blood T cell repertoires in COVID-19. Sequencing used immunoSEQ multiplex PCR; TCRdb keeps in-frame clones, though not all of them. The data contain about 120,000 clones, 80% to 90% of them singletons. The sequenced sample was peripheral blood. These TCRs come from a man aged 35-49 years with acute or convalescent COVID-19.

V gene TRBV18 combines with J gene TRBJ1-2; D perhaps matches TRBD1 (6 bases). V lost 6 bases and J lost 8, with 19 bases in between. The length of the CDR3 is 14 residues. CDR1 is KGHSH and CDR2 is LQKENI in the germline V gene. The CDR3 bases are TGTGCCAGCTCCGGGGGGATCCAACAGGGCGGCTACACCTTC. It encodes CASSGGIQQGGYTF.

The chain combines TRBV7-9 with TRBJ2-7; 14 positions match TRBD2. The CDR3 sequence is 19 residues long. Germline lookup yields CDR1 SEHNR and CDR2 FQNEAQ (reference sequence). V trimming: 5 bases; J trimming: 4 bases; junction bases outside the gene matches: 16. In DNA, the CDR3 is TGTGCCAGCAGCCCCGGGTTAGCGGGACTAGCGGGAGAGGAGTACGAGCAGTACTTC. It is translated as CASSPGLAGLAGEEYEQYF.

This rearrangement joins TRBV7-8 to TRBJ2-3, with TRBD2 matching 10 bases. Per the germline V gene, CDR1 is SGHVS and CDR2 is FQNEAQ. Trimming cost V 8 bases and J 3 bases; bases outside gene matches: 2. CDR3 length: 13 amino acids. CDR3 amino acids: CASGTSATDTQYF. CDR3 nucleotide sequence: TGTGCCAGCGGGACTAGCGCAACAGATACGCAGTATTTT.

V usage is TRBV18 and J usage is TRBJ1-5; possibly TRBD1 for D (6 bases). With 6 bases removed from V and 4 bases from J, the gap between germline ends came to 16 bases. In germline, CDR1 is KGHSH, CDR2 LQKENI. The CDR3 spans 15 residues. Written as DNA, the CDR3 is TGTGCCAGCTCTCAGGCCGGGACACCTAATCAGCCCCAGCATTTT. Translation gives CASSQAGTPNQPQHF.

The rearrangement links TRBV19 to TRBJ2-7, with 7 bases matching TRBD1. Germline loops: CDR1 LNHDA, CDR2 SQIVND (reference sequence). This CDR3 region has 14 residues. V lost 3 bases and J lost 2; bases outside the gene matches: 4. CDR3 nucleotides: TGTGCCAGTAGTATCGGGACAGCAGCCTACGAGCAGTACTTC. Protein product: CASSIGTAAYEQYF.

As DNA, the CDR3 is TGTGCCAGCAGTTTGGACAGGAGTAAAAACATTCAGTACTTC. It codes for CASSLDRSKNIQYF. The J gene is TRBJ2-4, the V gene TRBV27; 7 bases match TRBD1. The CDR3 has 14 residues. The V gene's germline CDR1 is MNHEY and CDR2 SMNVEV (reference sequence). With V trimmed by 3 bases and J by 4 bases, 3 bases remained unmatched.

The chain employs TRBV4-1 and TRBJ2-7; TRBD1 matches 7 bases. V was clipped by 4 bases and J by 0 bases; unmatched bases: 9. Germline V gives CDR1 MGHRA, CDR2 YSYEKL. The CDR3 consists of 16 residues. Here the CDR3 DNA reads TGCGCCAGCAGCCTACAACAGGGGTTGCGCTCCTACGAGCAGTACTTC. Encoded protein: CASSLQQGLRSYEQYF.

The V gene is TRBV6-2 or TRBV6-3, the J gene TRBJ1-2, with D perhaps matching TRBD1 (5 bases). Trimming left V 4 bases short and J 4 bases short, with 16 bases between. There are 15 residues in the CDR3. Germline V gene data show CDR1 as MNHEY and CDR2 as SVGEGT. CDR3 residues: CASSFGQGWIYGYTF. The CDR3 coding sequence is TGTGCCAGCAGTTTTGGCCAGGGCTGGATCTATGGCTACACCTTC.

This chain joins TRBV2 and TRBJ2-3; maybe TRBD1 (6 bases). Germline V gene sequence: CDR1 SNHLY, CDR2 FYNNEI. V gave up 6 bases and J gave up 0 bases, with 13 bases separating them. This CDR3 spans 15 amino acids. The chain's CDR3 is CASRARQESTDTQYF. The CDR3 bases are TGTGCCAGCAGGGCCCGACAGGAGAGCACAGATACGCAGTATTTT.

This clone was observed once. V is TRBV9 and J is TRBJ2-1; 10 bases line up with TRBD2. The germline V gene has CDR1 SGDLS and CDR2 YYNGEE. The CDR3 runs 18 residues. The V and J ends lost 0 bases and 4 bases, in that order; junction bases with no gene match: 10. In nucleotides, the CDR3 is TGTGCCAGCAGCGTAGACCCACAGCGGGGGGGCGTTTACAATGAGCAGTTCTTC. It is translated as CASSVDPQRGGVYNEQFF.

The rearrangement uses TRBV7-3 and TRBJ2-7; 10 bases map to TRBD2. There are 15 residues in the CDR3. Germline V gene data show CDR1 as SGHTA and CDR2 as FQGTGA. V gave up 5 bases and J gave up 3 bases; unmatched junction bases: 7. The CDR3 loop is CASSPAGGEGYEQYF. In nucleotides, the CDR3 is TGTGCCAGCAGCCCAGCGGGAGGGGAAGGCTACGAGCAGTACTTC.

The gene calls are TRBV18 and TRBJ2-2; 13 bases line up with TRBD2. The V gene's germline CDR1 is KGHSH and CDR2 LQKENI. Unmatched junction bases numbered 13, after V lost 4 bases and J lost 2 bases. CDR3 length equals 20 residues. The CDR3 spells CASSLLGTSGTKGNTGELFF. Written as DNA, the CDR3 is TGTGCCAGCTCACTCCTCGGGACTAGCGGGACCAAGGGCAACACCGGGGAGCTGTTTTTT.

This clone has just one count. Other DNA variants within this sample encode the same CDR3. V gene TRBV7-2 combines with J gene TRBJ2-7, with a weak D call TRBD1 (5 bases). From germline, CDR1 is SGHTA and CDR2 FQGNSA. V lost 1 base, J lost 3 bases, and 10 bases lay in between. The CDR3 is made up of 14 amino acids. CDR3 in amino acids: CASSLVGQGYEQYF. Written as DNA, the CDR3 is TGTGCCAGCAGCTTAGTCGGGCAGGGCTACGAGCAGTACTTC.

This clone was counted a few times. The genes are TRBV6-6 and TRBJ2-1; the D gene is possibly TRBD2 (6 bases). CDR1 and CDR2 from the germline V gene are MNHNY and SVGAGI (reference sequence). The CDR3 consists of 14 residues. V lost 8 bases, J lost 9 bases, and 20 bases lay in between. CDR3 in DNA: TGTGCCAGCTCTACATTCGTGCGGGGAACTGAGCAGTTCTTC. This sequence encodes CASSTFVRGTEQFF.

J is TRBJ2-7 and V is TRBV4-2; D is unresolved. V was pared by 1 base and J by 2 bases, with 9 bases between. Germline V gene sequence: CDR1 LGHNA, CDR2 YNFKEQ. The CDR3 runs 14 residues. This CDR3 reads CASSQGGITYEQYF. Written as DNA, the CDR3 is TGTGCCAGCAGCCAAGGAGGTATAACCTACGAGCAGTACTTC.

The chain has TRBV6-5 and TRBJ2-4, with TRBD1 identical over 8 bases. The CDR3 runs to 14 residues. Germline V gene sequence: CDR1 MNHEY, CDR2 SVGAGI. Trimming took 5 bases from V and 4 from J; bases not matched to a gene: 4. The CDR3 DNA sequence: TGTGCCAGCAGTCTCGACAGGGGAAAAAACATTCAGTACTTC. Amino acids: CASSLDRGKNIQYF.

The chain recombines TRBV5-5 with TRBJ2-7, with D unclear. The germline V gene encodes CDR1 SGHKS and CDR2 YYEKEE (reference sequence). The CDR3 is made up of 14 amino acids. The V gene lost 3 bases and the J gene lost 6 bases, with 16 bases spanning the gap. CDR3: CASSSEPARREQYF. As DNA, the CDR3 is TGTGCCAGCAGCTCGGAGCCGGCGAGGCGCGAGCAGTACTTC. Variable domain in full (rest from reference TRBV5-5 and TRBJ2-7): DAGVTQSPTHLIKTRGQQVTLRCSPISGHKSVSWYQQVLGQGPQFIFQYYEKEERGRGNFPDRFSARQFPNYSSELNVNALLLGDSALYLCASSSEPARREQYFGPGTRLTVT.

The chain recombines TRBV7-8 with TRBJ1-2, with TRBD1 identical over 7 bases. Losses at the gene ends were 1 base for V and 7 bases for J; bases not matched to a gene: 6. CDR1 is SGHVS and CDR2 is FQNEAQ in the germline V gene. The CDR3 runs 14 residues. CDR3 in DNA: TGTGCCAGCAGCTTAGAAGGGGGCCGGGGTGGCTACACCTTC. Residues: CASSLEGGRGGYTF.

V gene TRBV28 combines with J gene TRBJ2-3; D might be TRBD1 (5 bases). The CDR3 consists of 14 residues. Germline V gene data show CDR1 as MDHEN and CDR2 as SYDVKM. V shed 4 bases and J shed 5 bases, with 13 bases lying between them. The CDR3 here is CASSSQGLVDTQYF. The CDR3 DNA reads as TGTGCCAGCAGTTCCCAGGGATTAGTAGATACGCAGTATTTT.

The J gene is TRBJ2-7, the V gene TRBV19; the D gene is possibly TRBD1 (5 bases). From germline, CDR1 is LNHDA and CDR2 SQIVND (reference sequence). The CDR3 runs 16 residues. Trimming removed 3 bases from V and 6 bases from J, with 21 bases in between. The CDR3 loop reads CASSMNLRQGKGEQYF. The CDR3 DNA is TGTGCCAGTAGTATGAATCTCCGGCAGGGTAAGGGCGAGCAGTACTTC.

V usage is TRBV4-3 and J usage is TRBJ2-7; the match to TRBD1 covers 9 bases. Trimming took 2 bases from V and 2 from J; bases not matched to a gene: 7. The CDR3 is made up of 16 amino acids. The germline V gene encodes CDR1 LGHNA and CDR2 YSLEER. CDR3 sequence: CASSQMGGQGPYEQYF. The CDR3 region has the DNA TGCGCCAGCAGCCAAATGGGGGGACAGGGCCCCTACGAGCAGTACTTC.

There are a few counts of this clone. The rearrangement joins TRBV3-1 (or the pseudogene TRBV3-2) to TRBJ2-1; 7 bases line up with TRBD1. Germline V CDR1 and CDR2: LGHDT, YNNKEL (reference sequence). The ends lost 6 bases at V and 7 bases at J; junction bases unmatched: 6. This CDR3 is built from 13 residues. The DNA for the CDR3 is TGTGCCAGCAGTTTTGAACAGGGGAATGAGCAGTTCTTC. Translated, it gives CASSFEQGNEQFF.

This chain links TRBV5-1 with TRBJ2-7; possible D gene TRBD2, 6 bases. The CDR3 length is 12 residues. V lost 7 bases and J lost 4, with 12 bases in between. Germline CDR1 reads SGHRS; CDR2 reads YFSETQ. CDR3 residues: CASGGLGYEQYF. For the CDR3, the DNA is TGCGCCAGCGGAGGGCTTGGGTACGAGCAGTACTTC.

The chain links TRBV7-8 to TRBJ2-3, with TRBD2 matching over 11 bases. The CDR3 extends over 17 amino acids. Losses at the gene ends were 1 base for V and 3 bases for J; bases not matched to a gene: 6. Germline CDR1 and CDR2: SGHVS and FQNEAQ. Written as DNA, the CDR3 is TGTGCCAGCAGCTTAGTCGCGAGACTAGCGGGGACAGATACGCAGTATTTT. This translates into CASSLVARLAGTDTQYF.